The 15 T cell receptor beta chains listed next were all sequenced from one sample in a study of blood T cells in healthy people across ages. The use of a sample-barcoded 5' primer and a J-beta primer mix characterized a second PCR of roughly 6 to 11 cycles. TCRdb re-called the 5' RACE reads with MiXCR, one entry per CDR3 protein. The sample consists of just under 550,000 distinct CDR3 sequences, 24% of them appearing once. Another study also made use of these data, one on T cells of mothers and their children.

The sample was blood. The source of these receptors is a boy aged 5-17 years in good health.

This chain joins TRBV12-3 or TRBV12-4 and TRBJ2-5; TRBD2 aligns across 9 bases. With 3 bases clipped from V and 3 bases from J, the junction kept 11 bases outside the gene matches. The CDR3 is 17 amino acids. The CDR3 region is CASSFRTSGRPEETQYF. The CDR3 DNA reads as TGTGCCAGCAGTTTTCGGACGAGCGGGAGGCCCGAAGAGACCCAGTACTTC.

This clonotype was seen a handful of times. The rearrangement links TRBV6-5 to TRBJ2-1, with 12 nucleotides matching TRBD1. V shed 2 bases and J 8 bases; nucleotides not matched to a gene: 4. This CDR3 contains 15 residues. Germline-derived CDR1 and CDR2 are MNHEY and SVGAGI. The CDR3 reads CASSYRDRGLHEQFF. The DNA for the CDR3 is TGTGCCAGCAGTTACAGGGACAGGGGGCTCCATGAGCAGTTCTTC.

This chain connects TRBV5-5 to TRBJ2-1; 13 bases line up with TRBD2. The CDR3 length is 18 residues. CDR1 and CDR2 from the germline V gene are SGHKS and YYEKEE (reference sequence). V gave up 4 bases and J gave up 3 bases; unmatched junction bases: 10. CDR3 loop: CASSKGLAGSPLYNEQFF. The CDR3 DNA is TGTGCCAGCAGCAAGGGACTAGCGGGAAGTCCCCTCTACAATGAGCAGTTCTTC. Full variable domain (rest looked up from reference TRBV5-5 and TRBJ2-1): DAGVTQSPTHLIKTRGQQVTLRCSPISGHKSVSWYQQVLGQGPQFIFQYYEKEERGRGNFPDRFSARQFPNYSSELNVNALLLGDSALYLCASSKGLAGSPLYNEQFFGPGTRLTVL.

This clonotype was counted between two and nine times. The V call is TRBV29-1, the J call TRBJ2-1; no clear D gene. Per germline, CDR1 SQVTM and CDR2 ANQGSEA. Trimming removed 3 bases at V and 5 bases at J, with 11 bases between. The CDR3 is made up of 13 amino acids. Here the CDR3 DNA reads TGCAGCGTTGATCTGTGGCAGAACAATGAGCAGTTCTTC. Amino acid sequence: CSVDLWQNNEQFF.

The chain combines TRBV7-3 with TRBJ2-5; D tentatively fits TRBD1 or TRBD2 (6 bases each). The last part of the DNA fits TRBJ2-7 better; the J call may be wrong. The CDR3 is 13 residues long. CDR1 SGHTA and CDR2 FQGTGA come from the germline V gene. The CDR3: CASSRGTPHEQYF. In nucleotides, the CDR3 is TGTGCCAGCAGCCGCGGGACACCCCACGAGCAGTACTTC.

The chain has TRBV28 and TRBJ1-6, with a possible D match to TRBD1 (6 bases). The CDR3 length is 14 residues. Trimming took off 4 bases at V and 9 bases at J, with 13 bases between the two ends. Germline CDR1 reads MDHEN; CDR2 reads SYDVKM. This CDR3 reads CASSSTGRSSPLHF. The CDR3 region has the DNA TGTGCCAGCAGTTCAACAGGGAGGAGTTCACCCCTCCACTTT.

This clonotype was picked up a small number of times. V usage is TRBV12-3 or TRBV12-4 and J usage is TRBJ1-2, with 9 positions matching TRBD1. V shed 4 bases and J 7 bases; nucleotides not matched to a gene: 4. The CDR3 has 13 residues. This chain's CDR3 is CASSSQGAAGYTF. In DNA, the CDR3 is TGTGCCAGCAGTTCACAGGGGGCGGCTGGCTACACCTTC.

J is TRBJ2-5 and V is TRBV20-1, with 13 bases matching TRBD2. The DNA end lines up better with TRBJ2-7; the J call may be wrong. Germline assignment: CDR1 DFQATT and CDR2 SNEGSKA (reference sequence). The CDR3 is 14 residues long. DNA for the CDR3: TGCAGTGCTAGGGGGACTAGCGGGATCTACGAGCAGTACTTC. As protein: CSARGTSGIYEQYF.

The chain couples TRBV6-2 or TRBV6-3 to TRBJ2-5; 12 positions agree with TRBD2. Gene TRBJ2-1 matches the end of the DNA better, so the J call may be wrong. This CDR3 contains 17 residues. Germline values: CDR1 MNHEY, CDR2 SVGEGT. The CDR3 nucleotides read TGTGCCAGCAGTTACAATCCGCGACTAGCGGGAGTCGTCGAGCAGTTCTTC. Residues: CASSYNPRLAGVVEQFF.

The chain recombines TRBV15 with TRBJ2-7; no reliable D call. Germline V lookup: CDR1 LNHNV, CDR2 YYDKDF (reference sequence). The CDR3 runs 14 residues. The ends were cut back, 3 bases at V and 3 bases at J, with 12 bases in the middle. CDR3 sequence (DNA): TGTGCCACCAGCAGTGCCCTTGAAAACTACGAGCAGTACTTC. It is translated as CATSSALENYEQYF.

A note on this clonotype: Since the CDR3 does not end with the conserved phenylalanine or tryptophan, this likely comes from a read error. The genes are TRBV19 and TRBJ2-2, with D possibly TRBD1 on 6 matching bases. Trimming cost V 0 bases and J 6 bases, with 17 bases left between them. CDR3 length equals 17 residues. Germline V gene sequence: CDR1 LNHDA, CDR2 SQIVND (reference sequence). The CDR3 reads CASSIESTGILAGELFL. Written as DNA, the CDR3 is TGTGCCAGTAGTATAGAATCCACAGGGATCTTGGCCGGGGAGCTGTTTCTT.

This sequence joins TRBV7-9 and TRBJ2-3, with a weak D call TRBD2 (7 bases). Trimming shortened V by 3 bases and J by 1 base, and 14 bases separated the two germline ends. The CDR3 has 16 amino acids. Germline values: CDR1 SEHNR, CDR2 FQNEAQ (reference sequence). CDR3 coding DNA: TGTGCCAGCAGCTTTTCCGCGGGGGCCCGCACAGATACGCAGTATTTT. Amino acids: CASSFSAGARTDTQYF.

J is TRBJ1-5 and V is TRBV6-2 or TRBV6-3; 7 nucleotides agree with TRBD1. V gave up 5 bases and J gave up 6 bases; unmatched junction bases: 13. The CDR3 consists of 16 residues. Germline CDR1 is MNHEY and CDR2 is SVGEGT. For the CDR3, the DNA is TGTGCCAGCAGTCCCCTCGACAGGGCCAGGTCTCAGCCCCAGCATTTT. Translated: CASSPLDRARSQPQHF.

V gene TRBV4-2 combines with J gene TRBJ2-7; weak D call: TRBD1 (5 bases). This CDR3 contains 14 residues. Germline loops: CDR1 LGHNA, CDR2 YNFKEQ. Trimming left V 0 bases short and J 3 bases short, with 9 bases between. The CDR3 DNA sequence: TGTGCCAGCAGCCAAGAGCAGGGCCTCTACGAGCAGTACTTC. Amino acid sequence: CASSQEQGLYEQYF.

This clonotype has more than one count but fewer than ten. This chain joins TRBV4-1 and TRBJ1-2; the D gene is possibly TRBD1 (5 bases). Trimming took 4 bases from V and 2 from J, leaving 20 bases between them. Germline V CDR1 and CDR2: MGHRA, YSYEKL. The CDR3 loop spans 17 amino acids. This CDR3 reads CASSLTPSGSPNYGYTF. The CDR3 DNA reads as TGCGCCAGCAGCCTCACCCCCTCAGGGAGCCCAAACTATGGCTACACCTTC.